This T cell receptor beta chain was found in a study of beta chain features in type 1 diabetes (dated by TCRdb to 2016 to 2019). Broadly, across the study: Patients and healthy donors did not differ in mean age, gender distribution, total cell number or subset yield. Regulatory and stem cell-like memory subsets were obtained from only 8 patients and roughly 8 healthy donors, while naive and central memory subsets were obtained from all 28 donors. The study compared the TCRB repertoires of sorted circulating CD4+ T cell subsets in recently diagnosed type 1 diabetes patients with those in matched healthy donors. A total of roughly 100 million sorted cells were examined across all samples, and a strong correlation was observed between cell number per subset and RNA yield.

All of the isolated RNA was reverse transcribed with the High Capacity cDNA Reverse Transcription Kit, so expressed TCRB transcripts were sequenced. Deep immunoSEQ sequencing was performed on naive, central memory and regulatory T cell samples, with an average of roughly 4 million total reads per sample. Sorted cells were lysed in RLT buffer, and RNA was extracted using DNase-treated RNeasy Micro or Mini kits according to cell number. To prevent cross-contamination, every cell subset was processed on its own, while patient and healthy donor samples were processed together. Using the immunoSEQ multiplex PCR, TCRB sequences were amplified from cDNA into 87-bp fragments spanning the CDR3 region. Amplicons were sequenced on the Illumina HiSeq platform. Turning to the authors' computational methods: Synthetic template baselines were used to correct PCR bias computationally, reads within Hamming distance 2 were collapsed together, and singletons that could not be merged were discarded. Reads were aligned to IMGT to assign V, D and J genes, CDR3 length, and insertions or deletions at six rearrangement sites. Within each subset, clonotype counts were normalized to sorted cell number, after which true diversity and Gini coefficients were computed with the tcR R package. The overlap coefficient, calculated on TCRB nucleotide sequences, was used to measure repertoire sharing. Out-of-frame TCRB sequences from naive cells were analyzed to stand in for the pre-selection repertoire. The source is immuneACCESS, and TCRdb retained only in-frame sequences with V and J called. Part of the clones is not carried over; for the studies checked, unresolved V genes explain less than half of this, and the remainder is unexplained. V, J and clone size are taken as reported in that table, and D and trimming were inferred from the DNA itself. This sample has 150,000 or so clones in its table, and roughly 63% of those were observed once. About 0.1% of the sample is in the top ten clones.

The CDR3 sequence holds 12 residues, the cysteine and phenylalanine included. CDR3 DNA only is kept here, 36 bases in frame from base 1. Reading the germline V gene gives CDR1 SGHTA and CDR2 FQGNSA. V and J are trimmed by 8 bases and 11 bases, and the gene matches miss 9 bases of the junction. Each donor gave one peripheral blood draw, around 100 mL on average, collected into heparinised tubes. A BD FACSAria II and a panel including CD45RO, CCR7, CD25, CD127, CD95 and CD27 were used to sort naive, central memory, regulatory and stem cell-like memory CD4+ T cells. Every sorted population had a purity above 95%. PBMCs were isolated right away by Lymphoprep density gradient centrifugation and were stained directly, without culture. So that batch effects would be minimized, each experiment stained and sorted samples in pairs, pairing one healthy donor with one patient. Study-wide conclusions, independent of this receptor: At VDJ recombination sites, type 1 diabetes patients had fewer insertions and more deleted nucleotides, which implies abnormalities in thymic rearrangement. Because cDNA was sequenced instead of genomic DNA, highly expressing activated cells could be over-represented, though the groups showed no difference in activation or CD3 levels. PCR might favor shorter templates, but patient and control samples were amplified and corrected together, so any skew would affect both groups equally. Only small numbers of individuals were included in the HLA sub-analyses, which left unresolved whether HLA type had any influence on TCRB rearrangement. Naive, central memory and regulatory TCRB repertoires appeared to be more similar among patients than among healthy donors. In all four CD4+ subsets, TCRB CDR3 length was moderately but significantly shorter in type 1 diabetes patients.

On this clone itself: Which antigen it targets is not known. Base qualities are missing; no much larger clone stands one base away.

The specimen sequenced was naive CD4+ T cells from blood. The cell subset or site label corresponds to: true naive CD4+ T cells. The chain was built from TRBV7-2 and TRBJ2-1, and TRBD1 matches 7 of the central bases. The receptor was derived from a man aged 25-45 years with type 1 diabetes. The DNA sequence reads TGTGCCAGCGGCTACCGACAGGGACAGCAGTTCTTC. This gives the protein CASGYRQGQQFF. Where the CDR3 stops, the reference TRBV7-2 and TRBJ2-1 genes take over; the full variable domain is GAGVSQSPSNKVTEKGKDVELRCDPISGHTALYWYRQSLGQGLEFLIYFQGNSAPDKSGLPSDRFSAERTGGSVSTLTIQRTQQEDSAVYLCASGYRQGQQFFGPGTRLTVL.